This TCR beta chain was sequenced in a study of blood T cell repertoires in COVID-19. Study details: PBMCs, B-cell-depleted T cells, or T cells provided the cDNA or gDNA that made up the material.

The data were produced by immunoSEQ multiplex PCR, yet TCRdb's version contains in-frame clones alone and is incomplete. The sample includes some 200,000 clones, more than 75% of them seen just once. CDR3 length: 14 residues. The V gene's germline CDR1 is SGHRS and CDR2 YFSETQ. Trimming cost V 4 bases and J 5 bases; bases outside gene matches: 7. The clonotype comes from a man aged 35 to 55 with active or convalescent COVID-19. The rearrangement uses TRBV5-1 and TRBJ1-2, with 8 bases aligning to TRBD1. The sequencing input was peripheral blood. The CDR3: CASSPQGQGYGYTF. The CDR3 DNA follows: TGCGCCAGCAGCCCCCAAGGACAGGGATATGGCTACACCTTC. Filled out from reference TRBV5-1 and TRBJ1-2, the complete variable domain reads KAGVTQTPRYLIKTRGQQVTLSCSPISGHRSVSWYQQTPGQGLQFLFEYFSETQRNKGNFPGRFSGRQFSNSRSEMNVSTLELGDSALYLCASSPQGQGYGYTFGSGTRLTVV.